The text below deals with one T cell receptor beta chain. CDR1 and CDR2 (germline): LNHDA, SQIVND (reference sequence). The CDR3 length is 11 residues. Trimming cost V 3 bases and J 4 bases, with 3 bases left between them. Assay used: immunoSEQ multiplex PCR; TCRdb lists only in-frame clones, some missing. This table has about 60,000 clones, roughly 90% appearing once. This specimen comes from a study of control samples from healthy donors and cancer patients. This rearrangement joins TRBV19 to TRBJ1-1; D remains unclear. Sequencing was performed on blood. The clonotype comes from a man in his fifties or sixties in good health. This chain's CDR3 is CASSMFTEAFF. In nucleotides, the CDR3 is TGTGCCAGTAGTATGTTCACTGAAGCTTTCTTT.